This T cell receptor (beta chain) was observed in a study of blood T cell repertoires in COVID-19 (TCRdb year 2020). With respect to the entire study: Samples covering the acute and convalescent phases of COVID-19 were provided by collaborators in the United States, Italy and Spain. Subjects who had been exposed to COVID-19, were actively infected with it, or had recovered from it provided the deeply sampled blood TCRbeta repertoires that made up the dataset. The samples were drawn from the first 160 participants of the ongoing ImmuneRACE study and from 950 to 1,500 subjects provided by 6 global collaborators. Sample metadata almost always included a de-identified subject ID, COVID-19 status, age in years and sex. The repertoires were released in a freely available public database meant as a resource for research on the immune response to SARS-CoV-2. The prospective study material was composed of cDNA or gDNA derived from T cells, B-cell-depleted T cells, or PBMCs. Where available, HLA class I and class II types were obtained from metadata supplied by the sample provider rather than from assay-based typing. Study-level results and caveats: Clinical and demographic metadata were provided uncurated, with the amount varying by source and participant.

The collaborating institutions used their own protocols to collect whole blood in K2EDTA tubes. For TCRbeta analysis, collaborator samples were shipped as frozen whole blood, as isolated PBMCs, or as DNA extracted from either sample type. The germline V end is reduced by 0 bases and the J end by 5 bases; junction bases left unmatched: 7. Looking up the germline V gene yields CDR1 MNHEY and CDR2 SVGAGI. Its CDR3 holds 16 amino acids, cysteine through phenylalanine. Of all the DNA, just the CDR3 is kept, 48 bases in frame from base 1. In the case of this clone: The target of this receptor is not known. Within one base of it there is no much larger clone, and no base qualities were kept.

The immunoSEQ Assay, a bias-controlled multiplex PCR, was used to amplify TCRbeta CDR3 regions from genomic DNA. In the authors' own workflow: The number of nucleated cells in each sample was estimated by amplification of reference gene primers within the assay. To quantify the absolute abundance of each unique TCRbeta CDR3 rearrangement, sequence reads were collapsed and filtered. For each sample, productive Simpson clonality was calculated as the square root of Simpson's diversity index across productive rearrangements. TCRdb retrieved this table from immuneACCESS and kept in-frame rearrangements only. Not all clones are present; in checked studies, unresolved V genes account for under half, and no reason is known for the remainder. That table gives V, J and clone size, and the DNA gave D and trimming. This sample lists about 69,000 clones; roughly 79% were detected once. The ten largest clones represent approximately 16% of the sample.

Material: peripheral blood. This sequence uses TRBV6-5 and TRBJ2-1; the junction holds 7 bases that match TRBD1. The TCR comes from a man aged 55 to 70 with acute or convalescent COVID-19. The CDR3 region reads CASSYSTRGYNNEQFF. The bases read TGTGCCAGCAGTTACTCGACCAGGGGGTATAACAATGAGCAGTTCTTC.